This T cell receptor (beta chain) was documented in a study of response to subunit inactivated influenza vaccine. Points from the study as a whole: The study's authors posited that every seasonal influenza vaccination enlists few new T cells.

The CDR3 spans 15 residues. V trimming: 4 bases; J trimming: 9 bases; junction bases outside the gene matches: 9. This clonotype was found a few times. Its antigen is as yet unknown. TCRdb analysed the RT-PCR reads with MiXCR anew, one entry per CDR3 protein. The data contain fewer than 550,000 distinct CDR3 sequences, approximately 24% of them singletons. The receptor comes from a man over 45 who received an inactivated influenza vaccine. V usage is TRBV12-3 or TRBV12-4 and J usage is TRBJ2-3, with TRBD1 matching over 11 bases. This specimen consisted of CD4+ T cells sorted from PBMCs, obtained roughly 5 days after vaccination. The CDR3 sequence: CASSSPGQGEGTQYF. Written as DNA, the CDR3 is TGTGCCAGCAGTTCACCGGGACAGGGGGAAGGAACGCAGTATTTT.